Shown below are 8 T cell receptor beta chains from a single sample sequenced in a study of human T cells and chemical hapten exposure. Documented time point: patch test 3, about 24 weeks after DPC sensitization. The treatment is: therapeutic diphenylcyclopropenone sensitization with weekly scalp DPC. TCRdb fed the RACE reads into MiXCR, producing one record per CDR3 protein. Of roughly 200,000 distinct CDR3 sequences in the sample, more than 20% were seen once. This specimen consisted of whole blood, obtained in connection with sensitization to the hapten diphenylcyclopropenone (DPC). These receptors were collected from a middle-aged woman with alopecia areata. Some clones in this sample may be carry-over from other donors' samples.

The rearrangement links TRBV18 to TRBJ1-5, with D uncertain. This CDR3 has 13 amino acids. Trimming left V 3 bases short and J 5 bases short, with 8 bases between. The germline V gene encodes CDR1 KGHSH and CDR2 LQKENI. The CDR3 DNA follows: TGTGCCAGCTCACCGGCAGCCCATCAGCCCCAGCATTTT. It translates to CASSPAAHQPQHF.

This clonotype was counted only a few times. This chain links TRBV5-1 with TRBJ1-3, with D uncertain. Between the trimmed V and J ends, which lost 4 bases and 4 bases, there was a span of 15 bases. Germline V lookup: CDR1 SGHRS, CDR2 YFSETQ. There are 15 residues in the CDR3. The CDR3 DNA reads TGCGCCAGCAGCCTGGGGTCTATTGAGGGAAACACCATATATTTT. Protein sequence: CASSLGSIEGNTIYF.

The J gene is TRBJ2-2, the V gene TRBV5-6; the D is unclear. This CDR3 has 15 amino acids. The germline V and J ends were trimmed by 0 bases and 1 base, with 7 bases remaining between them. Looked up from germline, CDR1 is SGHDT and CDR2 is YYEEEE. DNA of the CDR3: TGTGCCAGCAGCTTGGGTGCCTTGAACACCGGGGAGCTGTTTTTT. Its protein is CASSLGALNTGELFF.

This clonotype occurred a few times. CDR3 DNA: TGTGCCAGCAGCCAACTGGGACAGGGGAACGAGCAGTACTTC. Translated, it gives CASSQLGQGNEQYF. The V gene is TRBV3-1, the J gene TRBJ2-7; TRBD1 matches at 10 bases. The CDR3 spans 14 residues. The V and J ends lost 2 bases and 5 bases, in that order; junction bases with no gene match: 3. Germline V gene lookup returns CDR1 LGHDT and CDR2 YNNKEL (reference sequence).

This clonotype was observed at least ten times. CDR3 loop: CASSVLGGETQYF. As DNA, the CDR3 is TGTGCCAGCAGCGTACTAGGCGGTGAGACCCAGTACTTC. The chain is built from TRBV9 and TRBJ2-5; D is uncertain. The CDR3 has 13 residues. Germline CDR1 reads SGDLS; CDR2 reads YYNGEE. V was trimmed by 1 base and J by 5 bases, leaving 9 bases between them.

This clonotype showed up just a few times. J is TRBJ2-7 and V is TRBV10-3; weak D call: TRBD1 (6 bases). This CDR3 is 16 amino acids long. Trimming removed 4 bases from V and 1 base from J, with 17 bases in between. Germline CDR1 reads ENHRY; CDR2 reads SYGVKD. The CDR3, as DNA: TGTGCCATCAGTGGTTCGACAGGTCGTATGTCCTACGAGCAGTACTTC. As protein: CAISGSTGRMSYEQYF.

V and J are TRBV5-6 and TRBJ2-4, with 10 nucleotides matching TRBD2. V gave up 3 bases and J gave up 3 bases; unmatched junction bases: 6. Looked up from germline, CDR1 is SGHDT and CDR2 is YYEEEE. The CDR3 consists of 16 residues. The CDR3: CASSSRLAGGKNIQYF. The CDR3 coding sequence is TGTGCCAGCAGCTCAAGACTAGCGGGTGGCAAAAACATTCAGTACTTC.

The V call is TRBV5-1, the J call TRBJ2-7; D may correspond to TRBD1 or TRBD2 (6 bases each). The V end was cut by 0 bases, the J end by 5 bases, with 27 bases between. The germline V gene has CDR1 SGHRS and CDR2 YFSETQ. This CDR3 has 19 amino acids. In nucleotides, the CDR3 is TGCGCCAGCAGCTTGGGGCGCGCTCGGGAGCCTTATAGGGGGAACGAGCAGTACTTC. Amino acids: CASSLGRAREPYRGNEQYF.